Given below is one TCR beta chain in context. The data originate from a study of T cells after yellow fever vaccination. The CDR3 is 14 amino acids. CDR1 and CDR2 (germline): GTSNPN, SVGIG (reference sequence). Trimming removed 2 bases from V and 10 bases from J; junction bases left unmatched: 12. A single record per CDR3 protein comes from TCRdb applying MiXCR to the 5' RACE reads. The repertoire holds fewer than 500,000 distinct CDR3 sequences, 15% to 20% seen once, with 15% to 20% in the top ten. The sequenced sample was PBMCs, obtained before the yellow fever booster vaccination. The chain links TRBV30 to TRBJ1-1; TRBD1 agrees at 8 bases. This clonotype originated in a man in his late teens or twenties who received the YFV17D yellow fever vaccine. This chain's CDR3 is CAWSPWTGWGLAFF. DNA of the CDR3: TGTGCCTGGAGTCCCTGGACAGGGTGGGGTCTAGCTTTCTTT. The variable domain in full, with the rest retrieved from reference TRBV30 and TRBJ1-1, is SQTIHQWPATLVQPVGSPLSLECTVEGTSNPNLYWYRQAAGRGLQLLFYSVGIGQISSEVPQNLSASRPQDRQFILSSKKLLLSDSGFYLCAWSPWTGWGLAFFGQGTRLTVV.